One sample yielded the 6 T cell receptor beta chains listed below, sequenced in a study of blood T cell repertoires in COVID-19. Produced via immunoSEQ multiplex PCR; TCRdb's table is partial and in-frame only. The sample has approximately 64,000 clones, 70% to 90% seen once; the top ten hold approximately 3.9%. Sequencing was carried out using peripheral blood. The receptors were sampled from a man between 65 and 85 years old with acute or convalescent COVID-19.

The chain carries TRBV4-1 and TRBJ2-7; no clear D gene. V was shortened by 3 bases and J by 4 bases, with 25 bases between the two germline ends. This CDR3 spans 18 amino acids. Germline V gives CDR1 MGHRA, CDR2 YSYEKL. The CDR3 spells CASSHIVPLGDPTYEQYF. CDR3 nucleotide sequence: TGCGCCAGCAGCCATATCGTCCCACTTGGAGACCCAACTTACGAGCAGTACTTC.

The CDR3 loop is CASSPTLKGDVMDYGYTF. Written as DNA, the CDR3 is TGTGCCAGCAGCCCGACCTTGAAGGGGGACGTAATGGACTATGGCTACACCTTC. The rearrangement links TRBV9 to TRBJ1-2, with D maybe TRBD1 (6 bases). The germline V gene encodes CDR1 SGDLS and CDR2 YYNGEE. The CDR3 is 18 residues long. V dropped 4 bases and J dropped 3 bases, with 25 bases sitting between them. The complete variable domain, with remaining parts taken from reference TRBV9 and TRBJ1-2, reads DSGVTQTPKHLITATGQRVTLRCSPRSGDLSVYWYQQSLDQGLQFLIQYYNGEERAKGNILERFSAQQFPDLHSELNLSSLELGDSALYFCASSPTLKGDVMDYGYTFGSGTRLTVV.

CDR3 sequence: CASSPQGRAQYF. CDR3 nucleotide sequence: TGCGCCAGCAGCCCTCAGGGGCGAGCGCAGTACTTC. This chain connects TRBV5-1 to TRBJ2-7; D possibly corresponds to TRBD1 (6 bases). The germline V and J ends were trimmed by 4 bases and 9 bases, with 14 bases remaining between them. CDR1 SGHRS and CDR2 YFSETQ come from the germline V gene. The CDR3 sequence is 12 residues long.

The chain couples TRBV4-2 to TRBJ2-3, with TRBD1 identical over 9 bases. Germline V lookup: CDR1 LGHNA, CDR2 YNFKEQ. The junction had 5 bases not matched to a gene; V was cut back by 4 bases and J by 3 bases. The CDR3 consists of 15 residues. Here the CDR3 DNA reads TGTGCCAGCAGCCGACAGGGGGGTGGAACAGATACGCAGTATTTT. This translates into CASSRQGGGTDTQYF.

This clone has just one count. The chain recombines TRBV5-1 with TRBJ2-7; D remains ambiguous. The CDR3 has 14 residues. V gave up 3 bases and J gave up 3 bases, with 13 bases separating them. Per germline, CDR1 SGHRS and CDR2 YFSETQ. The CDR3 region is CASSSTAANYEQYF. In DNA, the CDR3 is TGCGCCAGCAGCTCCACGGCGGCAAACTACGAGCAGTACTTC.

The chain employs TRBV6-6 and TRBJ1-4; the D gene is possibly TRBD1 (5 bases). The CDR3 spans 13 residues. V gave up 2 bases and J gave up 4 bases, with 5 bases separating them. Germline loops: CDR1 MNHNY, CDR2 SVGAGI (reference sequence). The CDR3 coding sequence is TGTGCCAGCAGTTACGACAGTAATGAAAAACTGTTTTTT. Its protein is CASSYDSNEKLFF.